The 23 T cell receptor beta chains listed next were all sequenced from one sample in a study of blood T cell repertoires in COVID-19. Profiling relied on immunoSEQ multiplex PCR, and the TCRdb table lists in-frame clones only, not all of them. The table shows roughly 150,000 clones, with under 95% occurring only once. The specimen sequenced was peripheral blood. The receptor source for this set is a man between 18 and 29 years old with COVID-19, enrolled during active disease.

This chain joins TRBV18 and TRBJ2-5, with a tentative D call TRBD2 (5 bases). The V end lost 2 bases, the J end lost 4 bases, and 8 bases lay between the germline ends. This CDR3 has 13 residues. Germline V CDR1 and CDR2: KGHSH, LQKENI. The CDR3 region is CASSPSGRETQYF. The CDR3 nucleotides are TGTGCCAGCTCACCAAGTGGGAGAGAGACCCAGTACTTC. The full variable domain, in which reference TRBV18 and TRBJ2-5 provide the parts outside the CDR3, is NAGVMQNPRHLVRRRGQEARLRCSPMKGHSHVYWYRQLPEEGLKFMVYLQKENIIDESGMPKERFSAEFPKEGPSILRIQQVVRGDSAAYFCASSPSGRETQYFGPGTRLLVL.

This clone is a singleton in its sample. Written as DNA, the CDR3 is TGTGCCTGGAGTGTAACCGGGACAGGGACTTGGTTTGAAAAACTGTTTTTT. This sequence encodes CAWSVTGTGTWFEKLFF. The chain joins TRBV30 to TRBJ1-4; TRBD1 matches 9 bases. CDR1 and CDR2 (germline): GTSNPN, SVGIG (reference sequence). The CDR3 is 17 amino acids. V was clipped by 0 bases and J by 7 bases; unmatched bases: 12.

V gene TRBV27 combines with J gene TRBJ1-2; maybe TRBD1 (6 bases). Per the germline V gene, CDR1 is MNHEY and CDR2 is SMNVEV (reference sequence). This CDR3 is 14 amino acids long. V lost 3 bases to trimming and J lost 8 bases, with 16 bases between them. CDR3 sequence: CASSFRARGQGYTF. The CDR3 nucleotides read TGTGCCAGCAGTTTTCGTGCCAGGGGCCAAGGCTACACCTTC.

The chain employs TRBV24-1 and TRBJ2-5; D is ambiguous. Trimming shortened V by 4 bases and J by 5 bases, and 13 bases separated the two germline ends. CDR1 is KGHDR, CDR2 SFDVKD, per germline. The CDR3 spans 14 residues. CDR3 bases: TGTGCCACCAGTGACCCGGGTAGATCGGAGACCCAGTACTTC. Residues: CATSDPGRSETQYF.

J is TRBJ2-1 and V is TRBV27, with 10 bases fitting TRBD2. The CDR3 contains 15 residues. The trim removed 5 bases at V and 12 bases at J, leaving 13 bases unmatched. Germline V CDR1 and CDR2: MNHEY, SMNVEV (reference sequence). CDR3 protein: CASSPGASGSRRQFF. The CDR3 nucleotides are TGTGCCAGCAGTCCCGGCGCTAGCGGGAGTCGGCGGCAGTTCTTC.

V is TRBV28 and J is TRBJ1-5, with D perhaps TRBD1 (6 bases). Trimming left V 5 bases short and J 3 bases short, with 14 bases between. Germline V gene lookup returns CDR1 MDHEN and CDR2 SYDVKM. The CDR3 is 15 residues long. The CDR3 sequence: CASSTQGRINQPQHF. As DNA, the CDR3 is TGTGCCAGCAGTACACAGGGCAGGATCAATCAGCCCCAGCATTTT.

The gene calls are TRBV5-4 and TRBJ2-1; no definite D call. The CDR3 totals 15 residues. Trimming shortened V by 2 bases and J by 0 bases, and 9 bases separated the two germline ends. Germline V gene lookup returns CDR1 SGHNT and CDR2 YYREEE (reference sequence). The CDR3 sequence is CASSFPGPSYNEQFF. The CDR3 DNA sequence: TGTGCCAGCAGCTTTCCTGGGCCCTCCTACAATGAGCAGTTCTTC.

The chain is built from TRBV7-6 and TRBJ2-1, with 8 bases identical to TRBD2. This CDR3 region has 15 residues. The germline V gene encodes CDR1 SGHVS and CDR2 FNYEAQ. V was pared by 7 bases and J by 4 bases, with 9 bases of the junction left unmatched. CDR3 protein: CASNPGGGSYNEQFF. CDR3 in DNA: TGTGCCAGCAACCCGGGGGGGGGTTCTTACAATGAGCAGTTCTTC.

The chain has TRBV2 and TRBJ2-7; D perhaps matches TRBD2 (6 bases). V was clipped by 5 bases and J by 6 bases, with 14 bases between them. The CDR3 is 13 amino acids. CDR1 SNHLY and CDR2 FYNNEI come from the germline V gene. CDR3 DNA: TGTGCCAGCAGTCATGTGGGGGGTCTCGAGCAGTACTTC. Its protein is CASSHVGGLEQYF.

J is TRBJ2-7 and V is TRBV27; 7 bases agree with TRBD2. Trimming at V came to 2 bases and at J to 7 bases, leaving 8 bases not matched to a gene. Germline V gives CDR1 MNHEY, CDR2 SMNVEV (reference sequence). The CDR3 totals 14 residues. CDR3 loop: CASSLGTAAGEQYF. In DNA, the CDR3 is TGTGCCAGCAGTTTAGGGACGGCAGCGGGGGAGCAGTACTTC.

The rearrangement links TRBV27 to TRBJ2-3; 9 positions agree with TRBD2. V lost 5 bases and J lost 1; bases outside the gene matches: 4. This CDR3 contains 15 residues. The germline CDR1 and CDR2 sequences are MNHEY and SMNVEV (reference sequence). The CDR3 is CASSTVAGGTDTQYF. Written as DNA, the CDR3 is TGTGCCAGCAGTACCGTAGCGGGGGGCACAGATACGCAGTATTTT.

This clone was seen just once. Germline and junction disagree at one end, which may indicate a read error. The rearrangement joins TRBV7-9 to TRBJ1-4, with TRBD1 matching 7 bases. Germline V gene sequence: CDR1 SEHNR, CDR2 FQNEAQ (reference sequence). The length of the CDR3 is 14 residues. The CDR3 reads CASSLEGASEKLLF. The DNA for the CDR3 is TGTGCCAGCAGCTTAGAGGGGGCAAGTGAAAAACTGCTTTTT.

The rearrangement uses TRBV6-5 and TRBJ1-6; D not resolved. Germline lookup yields CDR1 MNHEY and CDR2 SVGAGI. This CDR3 contains 13 residues. The V end lost 10 bases, the J end lost 1 base, and 8 bases lay between the germline ends. This chain's CDR3 is CATARSYNSPLHF. The DNA of the CDR3 is TGTGCCACGGCGAGGTCCTATAATTCACCCCTCCACTTT.

CDR3 DNA sequence: TGTGCCAGCAGTTTCAGTCAGTATCTACCAGCGGGGAGTAACACCGGGGAGCTGTTTTTT. It is translated as CASSFSQYLPAGSNTGELFF. The chain combines TRBV27 with TRBJ2-2, with 7 positions matching TRBD2. The CDR3 extends over 20 amino acids. Germline trimming cut 3 bases from V and 2 bases from J; bases unmatched to any gene: 18. Germline-derived CDR1 and CDR2 are MNHEY and SMNVEV (reference sequence).

CDR3 region: CSVVDLRTYEQYF. The DNA for the CDR3 is TGCAGCGTTGTAGACCTGAGGACCTACGAGCAGTACTTC. The chain employs TRBV29-1 and TRBJ2-7; D not certain. The germline CDR1 and CDR2 sequences are SQVTM and ANQGSEA. Trimming left V 4 bases short and J 2 bases short, with 12 bases between. CDR3 length: 13 amino acids.

V usage is TRBV28 and J usage is TRBJ1-5, with TRBD1 identical over 8 bases. CDR3 length equals 13 residues. J gave up 4 bases and V 11 bases, and 7 bases lay outside the gene matches. Germline V gene lookup returns CDR1 MDHEN and CDR2 SYDVKM. CDR3 sequence reads: CAGRQGQNQPQHF. The CDR3, as DNA: TGTGCCGGCCGACAGGGGCAAAATCAGCCCCAGCATTTT. The whole variable domain, filled in from reference TRBV28 and TRBJ1-5, reads DVKVTQSSRYLVKRTGEKVFLECVQDMDHENMFWYRQDPGLGLRLIYFSYDVKMKEKGDIPEGYSVSREKKERFSLILESASTNQTSMYLCAGRQGQNQPQHFGDGTRLSIL.

The chain uses TRBV30 and TRBJ1-3; no definite D call. The CDR3 spans 14 residues. Looked up from germline, CDR1 is GTSNPN and CDR2 is SVGIG (reference sequence). Trimming stripped 3 bases from V and 0 bases from J, with 9 bases between. The CDR3 DNA is TGTGCCTGGAGGGGCCTTTACTCTGGAAACACCATATATTTT. Translated: CAWRGLYSGNTIYF. The whole variable domain, filled in from reference TRBV30 and TRBJ1-3, reads SQTIHQWPATLVQPVGSPLSLECTVEGTSNPNLYWYRQAAGRGLQLLFYSVGIGQISSEVPQNLSASRPQDRQFILSSKKLLLSDSGFYLCAWRGLYSGNTIYFGEGSWLTVV.

This clone has only one observation. The genes are TRBV28 and TRBJ2-7; 7 positions agree with TRBD2. J was trimmed by 5 bases and V by 10 bases; bases with no gene match: 14. The CDR3 has 14 residues. Germline values: CDR1 MDHEN, CDR2 SYDVKM. CDR3 nucleotides: TGTGCCACACGGACTAGTATGGGGTATCACGAGCAGTACTTC. Encoded protein: CATRTSMGYHEQYF.

V is TRBV19 and J is TRBJ2-7; 10 nucleotides align to TRBD1. After removal of 7 bases from V and 6 bases from J, the junction contained 6 bases not matched to a gene. The CDR3 runs to 13 residues. Germline values: CDR1 LNHDA, CDR2 SQIVND (reference sequence). This chain's CDR3 is CASMTRQGAEQYF. The CDR3, as DNA: TGTGCCAGTATGACAAGACAGGGGGCCGAGCAGTACTTC. Filled out from reference TRBV19 and TRBJ2-7, the complete variable domain reads DGGITQSPKYLFRKEGQNVTLSCEQNLNHDAMYWYRQDPGQGLRLIYYSQIVNDFQKGDIAEGYSVSREKKESFPLTVTSAQKNPTAFYLCASMTRQGAEQYFGPGTRLTVT.

The J gene is TRBJ1-1, the V gene TRBV6-5; D is possibly TRBD1 (5 bases). The CDR3 has 14 residues. CDR1 and CDR2 (germline): MNHEY, SVGAGI. Trimming shortened V by 5 bases and J by 4 bases, and 14 bases separated the two germline ends. This chain's CDR3 is CASSPGGGGTEAFF. CDR3 in DNA: TGTGCCAGCAGTCCCGGCGGCGGGGGCACTGAAGCTTTCTTT.

V gene TRBV4-3 combines with J gene TRBJ2-3; 14 bases are a match to TRBD2. The CDR3 runs 20 residues. The V segment lost 0 bases and the J segment 1 base; nucleotides outside the gene matches: 9. CDR1 LGHNA and CDR2 YSLEER come from the germline V gene. The CDR3 protein is CASSQEGLAGEGLGTDTQYF. In DNA form, the CDR3 reads TGCGCCAGCAGCCAAGAGGGACTAGCGGGAGAGGGGCTAGGCACAGATACGCAGTATTTT.

The chain has TRBV29-1 and TRBJ2-1, with TRBD1 matching 7 bases. V was pared by 3 bases and J by 5 bases, with 7 bases of the junction left unmatched. CDR1 SQVTM and CDR2 ANQGSEA come from the germline V gene. The length of the CDR3 is 14 residues. In DNA, the CDR3 is TGCAGCGTTGACGACAGGGTGGGTGACAATGAGCAGTTCTTC. It encodes CSVDDRVGDNEQFF.

This rearrangement joins TRBV3-1 (or the pseudogene TRBV3-2) to TRBJ2-7, with D perhaps TRBD2 (6 bases). The CDR3 is 15 residues long. Trimming took 2 bases from V and 3 from J, leaving 14 bases between them. Per the germline V gene, CDR1 is LGHDT and CDR2 is YNNKEL (reference sequence). The CDR3 DNA is TGTGCCAGCAGCCAACCGGGACGGGGGTTCTACGAGCAGTACTTC. Protein: CASSQPGRGFYEQYF.